This T cell receptor beta chain was observed in a study of shared clonotypes between healthy human individuals. There are 13 residues in the CDR3. The germline gives CDR1 SGHTA, CDR2 FQGTGA. V gave up 2 bases and J gave up 8 bases; unmatched junction bases: 3. Study-wide results and caveats: The naive CD4 repertoires of a few donors were compared, and about 5% of clonotypes were shared.

This clone was recorded once. What it recognizes is unknown. Using immunoSEQ multiplex PCR, the repertoire was profiled, and TCRdb retains in-frame clones only, with some absent. The sample lists approximately 2,300,000 clones, around 90% seen once, with 0.37% in the top ten. Sequenced sample: naive CD4+ T cells from PBMCs. Described subset: CD45RA+ positively selected. The chain uses TRBV7-3 and TRBJ1-1; 9 nucleotides align to TRBD1. This receptor was identified in a man younger than 30 in good health. Some clones in this sample may be carry-over from other donors' samples. The CDR3 loop is CASSLFGTGEAFF. The CDR3 DNA is TGTGCCAGCAGCTTATTCGGGACAGGGGAAGCTTTCTTT.